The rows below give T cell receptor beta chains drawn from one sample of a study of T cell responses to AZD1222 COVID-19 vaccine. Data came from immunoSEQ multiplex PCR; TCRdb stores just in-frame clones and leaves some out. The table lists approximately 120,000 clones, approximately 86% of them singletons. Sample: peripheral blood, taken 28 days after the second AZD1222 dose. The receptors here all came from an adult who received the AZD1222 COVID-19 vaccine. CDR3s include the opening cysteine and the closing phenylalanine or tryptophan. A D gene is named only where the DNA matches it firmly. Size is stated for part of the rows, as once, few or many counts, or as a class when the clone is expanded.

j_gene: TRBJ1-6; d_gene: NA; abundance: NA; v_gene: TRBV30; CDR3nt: TGTGCCTGGAGTGTAAGACTGGTATCTGATAATTCACCCCTCCACTTT; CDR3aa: CAWSVRLVSDNSPLHF
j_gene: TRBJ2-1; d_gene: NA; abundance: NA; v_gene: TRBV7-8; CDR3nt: TGTGCCAGCAGCCGACCAGCCAATGAGCAGTTCTTC; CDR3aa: CASSRPANEQFF
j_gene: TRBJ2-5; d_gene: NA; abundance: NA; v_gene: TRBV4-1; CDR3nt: TGCGCCAGCAGCCAACCGGACAGAAAAGAGACCCAGTACTTC; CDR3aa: CASSQPDRKETQYF
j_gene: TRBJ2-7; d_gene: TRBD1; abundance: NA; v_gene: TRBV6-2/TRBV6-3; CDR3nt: TGTGCCAGCAGTTACGGGGACAGGGGGCAAGAGCAGTACTTC; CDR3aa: CASSYGDRGQEQYF
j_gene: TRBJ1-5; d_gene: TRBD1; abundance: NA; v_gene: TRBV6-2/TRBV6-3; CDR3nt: TGTGCCAGCAGTGAGTACAGGGGTTTTGGCAATCAGCCCCAGCATTTT; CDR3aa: CASSEYRGFGNQPQHF
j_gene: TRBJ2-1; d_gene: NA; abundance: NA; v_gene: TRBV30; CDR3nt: TGTGCCTGGGCAGGCTTCGGGAATGAGCAGTTCTTC; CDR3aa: CAWAGFGNEQFF
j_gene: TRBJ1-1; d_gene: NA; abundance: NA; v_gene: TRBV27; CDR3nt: TGTGCCAGCAGTTTATTGGACAGACTGGGCACTGAAGCTTTCTTT; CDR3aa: CASSLLDRLGTEAFF
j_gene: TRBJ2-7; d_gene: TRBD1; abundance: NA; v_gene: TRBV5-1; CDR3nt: TGCGCCAGCAGCTCAGTTCAACAGGGGGCGATGTACGAGCAGTACTTC; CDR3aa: CASSSVQQGAMYEQYF
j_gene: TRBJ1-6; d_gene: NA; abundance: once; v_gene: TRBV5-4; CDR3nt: TGTGCCAGCAGCTCAGGGGTTGGGGATTCACCCCTCCACTTT; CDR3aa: CASSSGVGDSPLHF
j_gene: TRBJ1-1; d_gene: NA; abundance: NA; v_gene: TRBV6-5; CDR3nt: TGTGCCAGCAAATGGGCCTCGGTGGGGGACACTGAAGCTTTCTTT; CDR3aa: CASKWASVGDTEAFF
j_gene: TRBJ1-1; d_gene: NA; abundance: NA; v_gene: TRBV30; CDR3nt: TGTGCCTGGAGTGTAATGGAGTCTACTGAAGCTTTCTTT; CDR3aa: CAWSVMESTEAFF
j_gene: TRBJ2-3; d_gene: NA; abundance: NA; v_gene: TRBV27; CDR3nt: TGTGCCAGCAGTTTCCTAGGGGGAGATACGCAGTATTTT; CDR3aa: CASSFLGGDTQYF
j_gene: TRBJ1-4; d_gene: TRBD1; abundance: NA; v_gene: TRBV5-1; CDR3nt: TGCGCCAGCAGCTTGAACGGACAGGGTAACAATGAAAAACTGTTTTTT; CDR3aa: CASSLNGQGNNEKLFF
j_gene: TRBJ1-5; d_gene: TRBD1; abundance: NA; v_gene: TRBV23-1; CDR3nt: TGCGCCAGCGACCCGGCGAGAGACAGGGGGCTCTATAGCAATCAGCCCCAGCATTTT; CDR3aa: CASDPARDRGLYSNQPQHF
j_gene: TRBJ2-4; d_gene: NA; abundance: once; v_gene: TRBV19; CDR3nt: TGTGCCAGTAGTTTACAGGGAACCAAAAACATTCAGTACTTC; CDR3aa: CASSLQGTKNIQYF